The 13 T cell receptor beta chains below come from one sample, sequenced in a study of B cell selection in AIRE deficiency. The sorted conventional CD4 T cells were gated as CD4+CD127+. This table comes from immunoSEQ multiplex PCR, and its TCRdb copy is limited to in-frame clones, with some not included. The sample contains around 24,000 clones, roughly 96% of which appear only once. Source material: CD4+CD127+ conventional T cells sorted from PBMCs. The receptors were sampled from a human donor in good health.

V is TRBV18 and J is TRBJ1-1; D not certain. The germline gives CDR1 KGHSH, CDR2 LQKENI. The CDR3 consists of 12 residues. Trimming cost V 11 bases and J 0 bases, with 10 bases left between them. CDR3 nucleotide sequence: TGTGCCGGGCAGACAATGAACACTGAAGCTTTCTTT. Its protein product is CAGQTMNTEAFF. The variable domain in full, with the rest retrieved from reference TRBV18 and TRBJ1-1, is NAGVMQNPRHLVRRRGQEARLRCSPMKGHSHVYWYRQLPEEGLKFMVYLQKENIIDESGMPKERFSAEFPKEGPSILRIQQVVRGDSAAYFCAGQTMNTEAFFGQGTRLTVV.

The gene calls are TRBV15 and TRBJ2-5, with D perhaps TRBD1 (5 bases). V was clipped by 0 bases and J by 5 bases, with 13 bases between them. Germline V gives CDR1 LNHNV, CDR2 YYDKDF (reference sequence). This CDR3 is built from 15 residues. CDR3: CATSRDRAGFETQYF. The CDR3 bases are TGTGCCACCAGCAGAGACAGGGCCGGGTTCGAGACCCAGTACTTC.

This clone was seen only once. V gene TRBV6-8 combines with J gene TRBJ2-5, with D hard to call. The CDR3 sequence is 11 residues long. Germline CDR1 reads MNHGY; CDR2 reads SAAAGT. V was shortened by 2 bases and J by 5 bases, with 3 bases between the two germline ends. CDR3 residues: CASSYGETQYF. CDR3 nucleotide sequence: TGTGCCAGCAGTTACGGGGAGACCCAGTACTTC.

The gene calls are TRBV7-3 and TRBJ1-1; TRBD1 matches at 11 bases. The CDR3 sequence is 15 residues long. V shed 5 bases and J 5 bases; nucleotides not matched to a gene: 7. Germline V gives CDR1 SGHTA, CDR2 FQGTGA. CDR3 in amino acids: CASSITGQGGTEAFF. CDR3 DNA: TGTGCCAGCAGCATCACGGGACAGGGGGGAACTGAAGCTTTCTTT.

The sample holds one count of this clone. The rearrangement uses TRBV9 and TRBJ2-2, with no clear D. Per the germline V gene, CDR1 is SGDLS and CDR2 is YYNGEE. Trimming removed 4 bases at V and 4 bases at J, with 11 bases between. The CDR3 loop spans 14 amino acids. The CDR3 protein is CASSPNSGTGELFF. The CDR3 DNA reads TGTGCCAGCAGCCCCAACTCGGGCACCGGGGAGCTGTTTTTT.

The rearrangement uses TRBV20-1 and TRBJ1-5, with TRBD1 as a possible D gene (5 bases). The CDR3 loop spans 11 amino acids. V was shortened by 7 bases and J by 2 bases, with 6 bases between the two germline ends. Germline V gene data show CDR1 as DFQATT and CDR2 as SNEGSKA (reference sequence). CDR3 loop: CSVGGNQPQHF. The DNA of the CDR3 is TGCAGTGTGGGGGGCAATCAGCCCCAGCATTTT.

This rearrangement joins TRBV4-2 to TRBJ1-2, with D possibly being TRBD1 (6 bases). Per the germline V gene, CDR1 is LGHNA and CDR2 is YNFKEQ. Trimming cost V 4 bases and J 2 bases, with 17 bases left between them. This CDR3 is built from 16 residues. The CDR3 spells CASSLDRGGANYGYTF. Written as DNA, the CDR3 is TGTGCCAGCAGCCTCGACCGGGGGGGGGCGAACTATGGCTACACCTTC.

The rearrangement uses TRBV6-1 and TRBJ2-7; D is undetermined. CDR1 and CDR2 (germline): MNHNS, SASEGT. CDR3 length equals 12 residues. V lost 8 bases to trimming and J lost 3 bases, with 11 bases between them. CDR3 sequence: CASGYWDYEQYF. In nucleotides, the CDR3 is TGTGCCAGCGGATACTGGGACTACGAGCAGTACTTC.

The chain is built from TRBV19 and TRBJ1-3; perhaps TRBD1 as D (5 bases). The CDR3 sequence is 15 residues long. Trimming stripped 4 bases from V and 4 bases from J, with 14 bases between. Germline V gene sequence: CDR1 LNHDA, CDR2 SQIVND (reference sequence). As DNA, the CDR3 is TGTGCCAGTAGTAGGCGGGGAGGGGACGGAAACACCATATATTTT. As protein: CASSRRGGDGNTIYF.

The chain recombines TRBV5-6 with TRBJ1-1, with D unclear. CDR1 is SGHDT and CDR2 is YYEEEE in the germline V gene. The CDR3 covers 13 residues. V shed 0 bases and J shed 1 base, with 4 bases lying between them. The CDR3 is CASSLETNTEAFF. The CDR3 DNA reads TGTGCCAGCAGCTTGGAGACGAACACTGAAGCTTTCTTT.

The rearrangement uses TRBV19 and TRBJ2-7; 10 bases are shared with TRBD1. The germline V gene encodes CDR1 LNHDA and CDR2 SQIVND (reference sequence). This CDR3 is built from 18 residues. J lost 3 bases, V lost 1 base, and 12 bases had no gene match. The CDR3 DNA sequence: TGTGCCAGTAGTATAGCTTCGGGGTTCGGGGACAGGGGCTACGAGCAGTACTTC. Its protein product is CASSIASGFGDRGYEQYF.

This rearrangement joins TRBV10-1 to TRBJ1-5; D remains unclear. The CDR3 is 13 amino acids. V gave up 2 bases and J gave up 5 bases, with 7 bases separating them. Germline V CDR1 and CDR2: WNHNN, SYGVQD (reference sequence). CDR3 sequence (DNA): TGCGCCAGCAGTGAGAACAGCGATCAGCCCCAGCATTTT. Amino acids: CASSENSDQPQHF.

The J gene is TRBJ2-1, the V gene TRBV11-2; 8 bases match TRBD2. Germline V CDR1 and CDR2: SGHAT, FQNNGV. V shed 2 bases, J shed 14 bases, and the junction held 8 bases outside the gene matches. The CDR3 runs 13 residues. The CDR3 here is CASSLTAGGQKFF. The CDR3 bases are TGTGCCAGCAGCTTAACGGCGGGGGGCCAGAAGTTCTTC.